The clone carrying this T cell receptor beta chain showed up just a few times. The source of the sample is a study of early T cells in non-severe SARS-CoV-2 infection. Using its own MiXCR run on the 5' RACE reads, TCRdb lists one record per CDR3 protein. Of 50,000 to 60,000 distinct CDR3 sequences listed, under 8.5% are singletons. The starting material was whole blood, obtained at baseline. This sequence was found in an adult who was a healthcare worker with PCR-confirmed SARS-CoV-2 infection or an uninfected control (not recorded which).

CDR3 region: CASSLTGQGGYGYTF. CDR3 nucleotides: TGTGCCAGTAGTCTCACTGGACAGGGAGGTTATGGCTACACCTTC. The genes are TRBV19 and TRBJ1-2; 8 bases fit TRBD1. The germline CDR1 and CDR2 sequences are LNHDA and SQIVND (reference sequence). V shed 5 bases, J shed 5 bases, and the junction held 10 bases outside the gene matches. The CDR3 is 15 amino acids.